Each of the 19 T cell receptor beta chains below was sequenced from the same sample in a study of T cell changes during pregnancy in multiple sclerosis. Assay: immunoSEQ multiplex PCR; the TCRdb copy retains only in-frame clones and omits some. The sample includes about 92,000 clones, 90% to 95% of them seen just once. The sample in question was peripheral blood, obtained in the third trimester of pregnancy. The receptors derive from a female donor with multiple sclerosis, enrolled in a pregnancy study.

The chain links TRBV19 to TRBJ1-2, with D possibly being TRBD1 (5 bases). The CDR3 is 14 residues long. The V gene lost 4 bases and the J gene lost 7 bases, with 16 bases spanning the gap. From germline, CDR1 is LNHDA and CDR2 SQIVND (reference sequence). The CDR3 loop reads CASSKGGALSGYTF. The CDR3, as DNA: TGTGCCAGTAGTAAGGGAGGGGCCCTGAGTGGCTACACCTTC.

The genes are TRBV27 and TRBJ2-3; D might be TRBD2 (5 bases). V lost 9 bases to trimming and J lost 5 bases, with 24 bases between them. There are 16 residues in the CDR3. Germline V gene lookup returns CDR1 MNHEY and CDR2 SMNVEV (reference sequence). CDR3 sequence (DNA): TGTGCCAGGGTACTTTGCGCGGGTAAAATAGGAGATACGCAGTATTTT. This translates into CARVLCAGKIGDTQYF.

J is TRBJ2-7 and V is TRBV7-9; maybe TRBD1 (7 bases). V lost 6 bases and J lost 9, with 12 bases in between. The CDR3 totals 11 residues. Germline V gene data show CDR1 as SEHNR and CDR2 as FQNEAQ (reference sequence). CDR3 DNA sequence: TGTGCCAGCAGTGGCGGGGACAGGCAGTACTTC. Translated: CASSGGDRQYF. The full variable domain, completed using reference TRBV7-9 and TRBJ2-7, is DTGVSQNPRHKITKRGQNVTFRCDPISEHNRLYWYRQTLGQGPEFLTYFQNEAQLEKSRLLSDRFSAERPKGSFSTLEIQRTEQGDSAMYLCASSGGDRQYFGPGTRLTVT.

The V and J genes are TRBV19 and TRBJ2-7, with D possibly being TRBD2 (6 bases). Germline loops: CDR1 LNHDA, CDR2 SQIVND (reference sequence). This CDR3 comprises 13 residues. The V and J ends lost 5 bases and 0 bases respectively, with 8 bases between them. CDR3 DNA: TGTGCCAGTAGTCTTAGCGGCTCCTACGAGCAGTACTTC. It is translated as CASSLSGSYEQYF.

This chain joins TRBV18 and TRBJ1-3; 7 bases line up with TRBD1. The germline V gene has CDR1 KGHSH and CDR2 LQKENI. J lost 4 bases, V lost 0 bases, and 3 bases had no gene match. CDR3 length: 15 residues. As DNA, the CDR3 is TGTGCCAGCTCACCACCGGGACAGTTAGGAAACACCATATATTTT. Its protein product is CASSPPGQLGNTIYF.

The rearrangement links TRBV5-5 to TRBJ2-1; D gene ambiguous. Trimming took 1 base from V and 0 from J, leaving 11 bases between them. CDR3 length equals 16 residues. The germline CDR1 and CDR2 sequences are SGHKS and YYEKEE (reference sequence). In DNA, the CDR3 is TGTGCCAGCAGCTTGCTTGGTCTAAGCTCCTACAATGAGCAGTTCTTC. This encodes CASSLLGLSSYNEQFF.

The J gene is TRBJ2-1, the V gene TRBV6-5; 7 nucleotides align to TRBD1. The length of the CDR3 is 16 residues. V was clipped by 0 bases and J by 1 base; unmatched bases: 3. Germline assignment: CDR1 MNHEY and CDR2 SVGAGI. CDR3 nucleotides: TGTGCCAGCAGTTACTCCCCGGACAGGTCCTACAATGAGCAGTTCTTC. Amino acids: CASSYSPDRSYNEQFF.

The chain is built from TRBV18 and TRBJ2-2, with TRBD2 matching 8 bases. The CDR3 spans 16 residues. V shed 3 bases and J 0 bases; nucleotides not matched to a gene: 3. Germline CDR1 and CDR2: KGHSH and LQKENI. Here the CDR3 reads CASSPPGLANTGELFF. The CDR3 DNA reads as TGTGCCAGCTCACCCCCGGGACTAGCGAACACCGGGGAGCTGTTTTTT.

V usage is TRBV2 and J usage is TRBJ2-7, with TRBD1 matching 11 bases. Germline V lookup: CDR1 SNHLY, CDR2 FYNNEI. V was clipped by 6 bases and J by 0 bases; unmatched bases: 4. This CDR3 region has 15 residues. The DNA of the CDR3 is TGTGCCAGCAGGGGACAGGGGGGAGGCTCCTACGAGCAGTACTTC. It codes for CASRGQGGGSYEQYF.

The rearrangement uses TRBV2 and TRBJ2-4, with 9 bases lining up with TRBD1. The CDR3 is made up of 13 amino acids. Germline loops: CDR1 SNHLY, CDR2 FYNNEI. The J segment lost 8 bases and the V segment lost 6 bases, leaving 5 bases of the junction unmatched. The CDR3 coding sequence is TGTGCCAGCAGCCTGGACAGGGGCGACATTCAGTACTTC. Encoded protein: CASSLDRGDIQYF.

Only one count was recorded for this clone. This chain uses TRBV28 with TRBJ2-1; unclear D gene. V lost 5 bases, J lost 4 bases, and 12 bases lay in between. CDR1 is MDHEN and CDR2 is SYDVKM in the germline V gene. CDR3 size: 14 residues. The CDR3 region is CASSHRGRYNEQFF. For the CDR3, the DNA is TGTGCCAGCAGTCATAGAGGCAGATACAATGAGCAGTTCTTC.

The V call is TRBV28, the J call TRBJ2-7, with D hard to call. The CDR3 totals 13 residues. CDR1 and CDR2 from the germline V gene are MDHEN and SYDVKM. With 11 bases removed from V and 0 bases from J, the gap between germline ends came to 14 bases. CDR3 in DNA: TGTGCCGCGGCCGGCGCGGCCTCCTACGAGCAGTACTTC. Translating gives CAAAGAASYEQYF.

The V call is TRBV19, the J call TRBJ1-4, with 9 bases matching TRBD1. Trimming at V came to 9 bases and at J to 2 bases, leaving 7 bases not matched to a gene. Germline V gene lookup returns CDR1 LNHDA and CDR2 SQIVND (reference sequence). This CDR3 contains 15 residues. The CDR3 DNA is TGTGCCAGCAGAAGACAGGGGGTGACTAATGAAAAACTGTTTTTT. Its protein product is CASRRQGVTNEKLFF.

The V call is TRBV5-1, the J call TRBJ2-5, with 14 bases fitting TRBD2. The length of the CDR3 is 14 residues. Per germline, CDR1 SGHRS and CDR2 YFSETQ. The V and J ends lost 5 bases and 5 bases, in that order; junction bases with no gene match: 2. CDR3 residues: CASRGLAGVETQYF. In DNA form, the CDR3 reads TGCGCCAGCAGGGGACTAGCGGGAGTGGAGACCCAGTACTTC.

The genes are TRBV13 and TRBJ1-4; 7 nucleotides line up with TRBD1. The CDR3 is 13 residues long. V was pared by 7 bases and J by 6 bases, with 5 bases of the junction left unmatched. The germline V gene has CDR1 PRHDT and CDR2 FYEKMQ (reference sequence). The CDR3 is CASTGGYDEKLFF. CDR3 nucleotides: TGTGCCAGCACAGGGGGATATGATGAAAAACTGTTTTTT.

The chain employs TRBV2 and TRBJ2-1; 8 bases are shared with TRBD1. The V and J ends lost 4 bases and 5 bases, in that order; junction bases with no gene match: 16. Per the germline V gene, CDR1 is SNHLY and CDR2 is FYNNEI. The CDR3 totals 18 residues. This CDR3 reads CASSVRGTGRNLDNEQFF. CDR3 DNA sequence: TGTGCCAGCAGTGTTAGGGGGACAGGCCGGAATCTTGACAATGAGCAGTTCTTC.

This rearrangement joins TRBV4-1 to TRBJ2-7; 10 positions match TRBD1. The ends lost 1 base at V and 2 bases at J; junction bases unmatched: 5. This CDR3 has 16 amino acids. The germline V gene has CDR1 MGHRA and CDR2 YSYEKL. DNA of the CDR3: TGCGCCAGCAGCCAAGCCCCCGGGACAGGGGCCTACGAGCAGTACTTC. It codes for CASSQAPGTGAYEQYF.

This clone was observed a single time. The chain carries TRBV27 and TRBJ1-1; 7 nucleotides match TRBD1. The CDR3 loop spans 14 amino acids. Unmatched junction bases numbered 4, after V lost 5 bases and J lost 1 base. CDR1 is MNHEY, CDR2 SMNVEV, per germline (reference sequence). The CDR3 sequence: CASSPRGENTEAFF. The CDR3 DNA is TGTGCCAGCAGTCCCAGGGGGGAGAACACTGAAGCTTTCTTT.

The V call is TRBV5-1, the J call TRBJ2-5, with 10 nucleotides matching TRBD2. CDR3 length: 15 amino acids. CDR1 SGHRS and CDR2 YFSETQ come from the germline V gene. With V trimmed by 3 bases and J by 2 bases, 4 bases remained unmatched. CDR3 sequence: CASSSGLAVQETQYF. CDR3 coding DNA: TGCGCCAGCAGCTCTGGACTAGCGGTACAAGAGACCCAGTACTTC.